The clone carrying this TCR beta chain came up a few times. Germline V CDR1 and CDR2: SGHRS, YFSETQ. The CDR3 loop spans 15 amino acids. The V and J ends lost 7 bases and 3 bases, in that order; junction bases with no gene match: 7. Per the original methods: Samples contained a median of roughly 96,000 TCRs, with a range of 23,224 to 690,600. TCRdb used MiXCR to reprocess the RACE reads, holding one entry per CDR3 protein. It is TCRdb's table, rather than the study itself, that gives the V and J calls and clone size. The sample includes just under 350,000 distinct CDR3 sequences, roughly 6.9% of them seen just once. The sample is drawn from a study of human T cells and chemical hapten exposure. Time point described: patch test 1, 2 weeks after DPC sensitization. This sample's treatment: therapeutic diphenylcyclopropenone sensitization with weekly scalp DPC.

The clonotype originates from a woman in her late teens or twenties with alopecia areata. Some clones in this sample may be carry-over from other donors' samples. The V and J genes are TRBV5-1 and TRBJ2-3; 11 positions match TRBD2. The input for sequencing was whole blood, taken in connection with sensitization to the hapten diphenylcyclopropenone (DPC). The CDR3 DNA reads TGCGCCAGCGAAGCTAGCGGGGGGATGACAGATACGCAGTATTTT. Protein product: CASEASGGMTDTQYF.